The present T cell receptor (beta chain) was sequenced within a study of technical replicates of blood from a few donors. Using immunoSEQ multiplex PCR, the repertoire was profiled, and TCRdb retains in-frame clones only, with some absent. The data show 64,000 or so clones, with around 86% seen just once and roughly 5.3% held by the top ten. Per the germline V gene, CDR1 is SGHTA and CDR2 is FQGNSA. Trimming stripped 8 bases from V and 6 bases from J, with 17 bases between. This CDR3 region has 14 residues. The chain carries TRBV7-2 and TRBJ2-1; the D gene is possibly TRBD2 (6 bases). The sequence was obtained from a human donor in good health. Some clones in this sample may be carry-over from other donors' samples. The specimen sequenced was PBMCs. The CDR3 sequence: CASSGSGMPNEQFF. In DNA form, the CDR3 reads TGTGCCAGCTCCGGGAGCGGAATGCCCAATGAGCAGTTCTTC.